These 5 T cell receptor beta chains came from one sample sequenced in a study of identical twins. Each CDR3 protein gets one entry after TCRdb re-called the 5' RACE reads with MiXCR. The sample yields 640,000 or so distinct CDR3 sequences, roughly 6% seen once. The sample comprised naive T cells sorted from blood. Receptors originate from a man between 18 and 29 years old in good health.

This clonotype was found many times. The V and J genes are TRBV12-3 or TRBV12-4 and TRBJ2-1; no clear D. The CDR3 contains 13 residues. Trimming removed 2 bases from V and 4 bases from J, with 6 bases in between. The CDR3 loop is CASSLWGYNEQFF. In nucleotides, the CDR3 is TGTGCCAGCAGTTTATGGGGATACAATGAGCAGTTCTTC.

The sample holds a few counts of this clonotype. The chain combines TRBV29-1 with TRBJ1-5; possibly TRBD1 for D (6 bases). CDR1 is SQVTM and CDR2 is ANQGSEA in the germline V gene. V was pared by 4 bases and J by 7 bases, with 14 bases between. This CDR3 has 13 amino acids. The CDR3 spells CSVAAGAEQPQHF. DNA of the CDR3: TGCAGCGTTGCCGCAGGGGCAGAACAGCCCCAGCATTTT.

This clonotype was found a few times. This sequence joins TRBV4-3 and TRBJ2-7, with D possibly being TRBD1 (5 bases). The V end was cut by 1 base, the J end by 5 bases, with 15 bases between. Germline V CDR1 and CDR2: LGHNA, YSLEER. The CDR3 spans 15 residues. The CDR3 DNA reads as TGCGCCAGCAGCCAAGGAATCGCGACCAGGGACGAGCAGTACTTC. Translating it yields CASSQGIATRDEQYF.

This clonotype was picked up one time. In this CDR3 the conserved last residue, phenylalanine or tryptophan, is missing, so a read error is likely. The J gene is TRBJ1-2, the V gene TRBV6-1; no clear D gene. Between the trimmed V and J ends, which lost 5 bases and 2 bases, there was a span of 9 bases. CDR1 and CDR2 from the germline V gene are MNHNS and SASEGT. The CDR3 runs 13 residues. The CDR3 coding sequence is TGTGCCAGCAGTCCTGACGGCAACTATGGCTACACCTAC. This translates into CASSPDGNYGYTY.

This clonotype was picked up a small number of times. V gene TRBV5-1 combines with J gene TRBJ1-6, with TRBD1 identical over 8 bases. Germline CDR1 reads SGHRS; CDR2 reads YFSETQ. The CDR3 loop spans 15 amino acids. The V gene end was trimmed by 4 bases and the J gene end by 8 bases; junction bases not matched to a gene: 8. CDR3 protein: CASSTDRANDSPLHF. In DNA form, the CDR3 reads TGCGCCAGCAGCACGGACAGGGCCAATGATTCACCCCTCCACTTT.